These 24 T cell receptor beta chains were sequenced from one sample in a study of blood T cell repertoires in COVID-19. Here immunoSEQ multiplex PCR was the method, and the copy in TCRdb shows in-frame clones only, minus some. The table lists roughly 120,000 clones, 80% to 95% of them singletons, with around 2.1% in the top ten. Sequencing was done on a sample of peripheral blood. Receptors were obtained from a man in his fifties with COVID-19, enrolled during active disease.

The chain has TRBV11-3 and TRBJ2-2; D possibly corresponds to TRBD1 (6 bases). V lost 5 bases, J lost 4 bases, and 23 bases lay in between. This CDR3 region has 18 residues. The V gene's germline CDR1 is SGHNT and CDR2 YENEEA. The CDR3 nucleotides are TGTGCCAGCAGCCCCCAGGGGCGAGGGGAGATTGGCACCGGGGAGCTGTTTTTT. It translates to CASSPQGRGEIGTGELFF.

This clone was seen a handful of times. J is TRBJ1-5 and V is TRBV28; 8 bases are shared with TRBD1. The CDR3 extends over 16 amino acids. The germline V gene has CDR1 MDHEN and CDR2 SYDVKM. V was pared by 5 bases and J by 0 bases, with 6 bases of the junction left unmatched. The CDR3: CASSTRTGHSNQPQHF. In nucleotides, the CDR3 is TGTGCCAGCAGTACCCGGACAGGGCATAGCAATCAGCCCCAGCATTTT.

The CDR3 loop is CASSQLQGAIGEKLFF. CDR3 nucleotide sequence: TGTGCCAGCAGTCAGTTACAGGGGGCAATCGGTGAAAAACTGTTTTTT. J is TRBJ1-4 and V is TRBV28, with 9 bases fitting TRBD1. From germline, CDR1 is MDHEN and CDR2 SYDVKM. The junction had 11 bases not matched to a gene; V was cut back by 5 bases and J by 7 bases. The CDR3 is 16 residues long.

The chain recombines TRBV19 with TRBJ2-5; D is perhaps TRBD2 (6 bases). Germline-derived CDR1 and CDR2 are LNHDA and SQIVND (reference sequence). CDR3 length: 15 amino acids. Trimming cost V 4 bases and J 0 bases, with 12 bases left between them. The CDR3 protein is CASSRASEYQETQYF. In nucleotides, the CDR3 is TGTGCCAGTAGTAGGGCTAGCGAGTACCAAGAGACCCAGTACTTC. Based on the CDR3 plus reference TRBV19 and TRBJ2-5, the full variable domain is DGGITQSPKYLFRKEGQNVTLSCEQNLNHDAMYWYRQDPGQGLRLIYYSQIVNDFQKGDIAEGYSVSREKKESFPLTVTSAQKNPTAFYLCASSRASEYQETQYFGPGTRLLVL.

For the CDR3, the DNA is TGTGCCAGCAGTGACAGCGGGAGGGAGAGAGAGCAGTTCTTC. Protein sequence: CASSDSGREREQFF. The chain uses TRBV25-1 and TRBJ2-1; 10 bases fit TRBD2. With 3 bases clipped from V and 10 bases from J, the junction kept 6 bases outside the gene matches. The CDR3 loop spans 14 amino acids. Germline-derived CDR1 and CDR2 are MGHDK and SYGVNS.

The J gene is TRBJ1-2, the V gene TRBV3-1 (or the pseudogene TRBV3-2); the D gene is possibly TRBD1 (5 bases). The CDR3 spans 14 residues. Germline CDR1 and CDR2: LGHDT and YNNKEL (reference sequence). The V end lost 6 bases, the J end lost 0 bases, and 11 bases lay between the germline ends. In DNA form, the CDR3 reads TGTGCCAGCAGGCCGGACAATTCTAACTATGGCTACACCTTC. This sequence encodes CASRPDNSNYGYTF.

The chain carries TRBV7-3 and TRBJ2-3, with TRBD1 identical over 9 bases. The CDR3 totals 14 residues. V trimming: 4 bases; J trimming: 6 bases; junction bases outside the gene matches: 5. CDR1 and CDR2 (germline): SGHTA, FQGTGA. The chain's CDR3 is CASSYRDRADTQYF. The CDR3 region has the DNA TGTGCCAGCAGCTACCGGGACAGGGCGGATACGCAGTATTTT.

J is TRBJ2-1 and V is TRBV4-1, with 11 positions matching TRBD2. The CDR3 is 17 residues long. V lost 0 bases, J lost 3 bases, and 4 bases stayed unmatched. From germline, CDR1 is MGHRA and CDR2 YSYEKL. CDR3 in amino acids: CASSQEGLAGGYNEQFF. The CDR3 DNA reads as TGCGCCAGCAGCCAAGAAGGACTAGCGGGCGGCTACAATGAGCAGTTCTTC.

This chain connects TRBV4-2 to TRBJ1-6; D is uncertain. Trimming stripped 0 bases from V and 11 bases from J, with 8 bases between. The germline V gene has CDR1 LGHNA and CDR2 YNFKEQ. CDR3 length: 13 amino acids. CDR3 DNA: TGTGCCAGCAGCCAAGATGGAGTGGCACCCCTCCACTTT. Translated: CASSQDGVAPLHF.

The chain combines TRBV28 with TRBJ2-2; tentative D call: TRBD1 (5 bases). Germline V gene lookup returns CDR1 MDHEN and CDR2 SYDVKM. The CDR3 totals 14 residues. V gave up 5 bases and J gave up 4 bases, with 11 bases separating them. CDR3 residues: CASSQGARTGELFF. The CDR3 nucleotides read TGTGCCAGCAGTCAAGGGGCGCGCACCGGGGAGCTGTTTTTT.

This clone was recorded only once. The chain has TRBV29-1 and TRBJ2-5, with 8 bases identical to TRBD1. J lost 2 bases, V lost 4 bases, and 6 bases had no gene match. CDR1 and CDR2 from the germline V gene are SQVTM and ANQGSEA. The CDR3 is 14 residues long. CDR3 sequence (DNA): TGCAGCGTTGCAAAGGGGACAGGACAAGAGACCCAGTACTTC. Protein: CSVAKGTGQETQYF.

This chain links TRBV6-5 with TRBJ2-7; TRBD1 aligns across 8 bases. CDR3 length equals 13 residues. V lost 8 bases and J lost 3; bases outside the gene matches: 6. Germline-derived CDR1 and CDR2 are MNHEY and SVGAGI. The CDR3 sequence is CASQRTGIYEQYF. The CDR3 DNA reads as TGTGCCAGCCAACGGACAGGGATCTACGAGCAGTACTTC.

This chain links TRBV6-5 with TRBJ2-1; 7 bases line up with TRBD2. There are 12 residues in the CDR3. After removal of 6 bases from V and 8 bases from J, the junction contained 4 bases not matched to a gene. Germline loops: CDR1 MNHEY, CDR2 SVGAGI. CDR3 sequence reads: CASSGGSHEQFF. CDR3 nucleotides: TGTGCCAGCAGCGGCGGGAGCCATGAGCAGTTCTTC.

This clone appeared a single time. This chain connects TRBV19 to TRBJ1-5; D might be TRBD1 (6 bases). Trimming shortened V by 9 bases and J by 0 bases, and 12 bases separated the two germline ends. Germline V gene data show CDR1 as LNHDA and CDR2 as SQIVND (reference sequence). This CDR3 region has 14 residues. CDR3 sequence: CASLGQYSNQPQHF. The CDR3 nucleotides read TGTGCCAGCTTAGGACAGTATAGCAATCAGCCCCAGCATTTT.

The J gene is TRBJ1-2, the V gene TRBV5-1; 7 bases are shared with TRBD1. In germline, CDR1 is SGHRS, CDR2 YFSETQ. V shed 4 bases, J shed 4 bases, and the junction held 4 bases outside the gene matches. The CDR3 is made up of 13 amino acids. The CDR3 bases are TGCGCCAGCAGCGAGGGACAGTCCTATGGCTACACCTTC. It translates to CASSEGQSYGYTF.

The V gene is TRBV28, the J gene TRBJ2-3, with a weak D call TRBD2 (5 bases). The CDR3 sequence is 13 residues long. Germline CDR1 reads MDHEN; CDR2 reads SYDVKM. V was cut by 3 bases and J by 3 bases, with 7 bases left in between. The CDR3 loop reads CASSLDSTDTQYF. The CDR3 DNA sequence: TGTGCCAGCAGTTTGGACTCAACAGATACGCAGTATTTT.

The CDR3 spells CATSSGSEYEQYF. Written as DNA, the CDR3 is TGTGCCACCAGTAGCGGGAGCGAGTACGAGCAGTACTTC. The V and J genes are TRBV24-1 and TRBJ2-7; 8 bases align to TRBD2. The CDR3 is 13 amino acids. Per germline, CDR1 KGHDR and CDR2 SFDVKD. V dropped 6 bases and J dropped 4; count of bases not matched to a gene: 4.

Only one count was recorded for this clone. This chain connects TRBV19 to TRBJ1-1; D remains unclear. This CDR3 is built from 12 residues. Germline V gives CDR1 LNHDA, CDR2 SQIVND (reference sequence). The germline V and J ends were trimmed by 6 bases and 1 base, with 6 bases remaining between them. Here the CDR3 reads CASRTGNTEAFF. In DNA form, the CDR3 reads TGTGCCAGTAGGACGGGGAACACTGAAGCTTTCTTT.

This chain joins TRBV30 and TRBJ2-2; D is ambiguous. The CDR3 loop spans 13 amino acids. Germline assignment: CDR1 GTSNPN and CDR2 SVGIG (reference sequence). The V end lost 1 base, the J end lost 6 bases, and 9 bases lay between the germline ends. The CDR3 loop is CAWSAQFAGELFF. The CDR3 region has the DNA TGTGCCTGGAGTGCTCAGTTCGCCGGGGAGCTGTTTTTT.

This chain connects TRBV28 to TRBJ2-1; D is perhaps TRBD1 (6 bases). Per germline, CDR1 MDHEN and CDR2 SYDVKM. The CDR3 runs 17 residues. Trimming removed 8 bases from V and 1 base from J, with 21 bases in between. CDR3 DNA sequence: TGTGCCAGCTCCGATATCCAGGGGTCTCGATCCTACAATGAGCAGTTCTTC. Translation gives CASSDIQGSRSYNEQFF.

The chain combines TRBV11-2 with TRBJ2-2; the match to TRBD1 covers 7 bases. The CDR3 contains 15 residues. V lost 1 base and J lost 2; bases outside the gene matches: 1. Germline loops: CDR1 SGHAT, CDR2 FQNNGV. CDR3 sequence reads: CASSLGDRNTGELFF. The CDR3 coding sequence is TGTGCCAGCAGCTTAGGGGACAGAAACACCGGGGAGCTGTTTTTT.

This clone appeared a few times. The J gene is TRBJ1-2, the V gene TRBV4-3; perhaps TRBD1 as D (6 bases). Germline lookup yields CDR1 LGHNA and CDR2 YSLEER. The CDR3 has 15 residues. Between the trimmed V and J ends, which lost 3 bases and 3 bases, there was a span of 14 bases. The CDR3 DNA reads TGCGCCAGCAGCCACGACAGGCCCGCCCACTATGGCTACACCTTC. Protein: CASSHDRPAHYGYTF.

This chain uses TRBV11-2 with TRBJ2-7; tentatively, D is TRBD1 (5 bases). The length of the CDR3 is 13 residues. Germline CDR1 SGHAT, CDR2 FQNNGV. Trimming removed 4 bases from V and 2 bases from J, with 9 bases in between. This chain's CDR3 is CASSSPGPYEQYF. The CDR3 coding sequence is TGTGCCAGCAGCTCGCCAGGGCCCTACGAGCAGTACTTC.

DNA of the CDR3: TGTGCCACCAGCCCCGAGATTGACAATGAGCAGTTCTTC. Translation gives CATSPEIDNEQFF. The chain recombines TRBV15 with TRBJ2-1, with D unclear. The CDR3 loop spans 13 amino acids. Trimming stripped 5 bases from V and 5 bases from J, with 10 bases between. Germline V gives CDR1 LNHNV, CDR2 YYDKDF (reference sequence).